This record concerns one TCR beta chain sequence. Clones were read by immunoSEQ multiplex PCR, and TCRdb kept only the in-frame ones, dropping some. Of around 30,000 clones in the sample, approximately 90% are singletons; the top ten hold 10% to 15%. The entry originates in a study of control samples from healthy donors and cancer patients. V lost 2 bases to trimming and J lost 3 bases, with 17 bases between them. CDR3 length equals 16 residues. Germline V CDR1 and CDR2: SGHAT, FQNNGV. The clonotype was recovered from a man aged 45 to 65 with lung cancer. The chain combines TRBV11-2 with TRBJ2-7; either TRBD1 or TRBD2 may supply D (5 bases each). The specimen sequenced was PBMCs. In nucleotides, the CDR3 is TGTGCCAGCAGCTTACGAGGGCGAGACAGTTTCTACGAGCAGTACTTC. Translating it yields CASSLRGRDSFYEQYF.